The clone carrying this T cell receptor beta chain appeared once. Antigen: not known. The data derive from a study of shared clonotypes between healthy human individuals. General observations from the study: The expectation was that sequencing depth would affect clonotype sharing among donors. Enrolling few donors narrowed the genetic and exposure-history diversity that was represented.

Assay runs were performed at deep level. Assay: immunoSEQ multiplex PCR; the TCRdb copy retains only in-frame clones and omits some. This sample has 2.3 million or so clones, with 90% to 95% found just once. Per the germline V gene, CDR1 is SGHTA and CDR2 is FQGNSA. The CDR3 extends over 14 amino acids. Between the trimmed V and J ends, which lost 9 bases and 3 bases, there was a span of 18 bases. The source is a man aged 18 to 29 in good health. Some clones in this sample may be carry-over from other donors' samples. Sample: naive CD4+ T cells from PBMCs. Subset given: CD45RA+ positively selected. This chain connects TRBV7-2 to TRBJ2-7, with D maybe TRBD1 (6 bases). The CDR3 region has the DNA TGTGCCAGTAAAGCCCTTGCAGGGGACTACGAGCAGTACTTC. The encoded protein is CASKALAGDYEQYF.